This T cell receptor (beta chain) was captured in a study of beta chain features in type 1 diabetes. V was clipped by 4 bases and J by 5 bases; unmatched bases: 5. In germline, CDR1 is SEHNR, CDR2 FQNEAQ (reference sequence). This CDR3 comprises 13 residues. All of the isolated RNA was reverse transcribed, so expressed TCRB transcripts were sequenced. The protocol was immunoSEQ multiplex PCR, while the TCRdb copy is restricted to in-frame clones and leaves out a portion. The sample carries around 260,000 clones, approximately 24% recorded once. Notes on the study in general: Shortening that was moderate but significant affected the TCRB CDR3s of Type 1 diabetes patients in all four CD4+ subsets.

Comments on this clone: Its antigen is as yet unknown.

The gene calls are TRBV7-9 and TRBJ2-7; 7 bases line up with TRBD2. The sample taken for sequencing was naive CD4+ T cells from blood. The receptor comes from a woman aged 25-40 years with type 1 diabetes. CDR3 sequence reads: CASSWGGPDEQYF. The CDR3 DNA sequence: TGTGCCAGCAGCTGGGGAGGGCCTGACGAGCAGTACTTC. Based on the CDR3 plus reference TRBV7-9 and TRBJ2-7, the full variable domain is DTGVSQNPRHKITKRGQNVTFRCDPISEHNRLYWYRQTLGQGPEFLTYFQNEAQLEKSRLLSDRFSAERPKGSFSTLEIQRTEQGDSAMYLCASSWGGPDEQYFGPGTRLTVT.